The 27 T cell receptor beta chains listed next were all sequenced from one sample in a study of T cell responses to AZD1222 COVID-19 vaccine. Data came from immunoSEQ multiplex PCR; TCRdb stores just in-frame clones and leaves some out. This table holds about 120,000 clones, approximately 85% found once. Material: peripheral blood, obtained on day 0 of AZD1222 vaccination. The receptor source for this set is an adult in good health.

The chain is built from TRBV6-5 and TRBJ1-1; D is uncertain. Germline lookup yields CDR1 MNHEY and CDR2 SVGAGI. V was cut by 7 bases and J by 2 bases, with 11 bases left in between. This CDR3 has 13 amino acids. The CDR3 here is CASTLVTNTEAFF. Written as DNA, the CDR3 is TGTGCCAGCACGTTAGTGACTAACACTGAAGCTTTCTTT.

J is TRBJ1-2 and V is TRBV9, with unresolved D. CDR1 is SGDLS and CDR2 is YYNGEE in the germline V gene. V dropped 0 bases and J dropped 7 bases, with 7 bases sitting between them. The CDR3 sequence is 12 residues long. CDR3 nucleotides: TGTGCCAGCAGCGTAGGGGTTGTTGGCTACACCTTC. Translating gives CASSVGVVGYTF.

The chain has TRBV12-3 or TRBV12-4 and TRBJ2-7, with D uncertain. The CDR3 length is 13 residues. Trimming left V 3 bases short and J 5 bases short, with 11 bases between. In DNA, the CDR3 is TGTGCCAGCAGTTTCTTTACCCGGGACGAGCAGTACTTC. This encodes CASSFFTRDEQYF.

This chain uses TRBV2 with TRBJ1-1, with D uncertain. The V gene lost 6 bases and the J gene lost 4 bases, with 9 bases spanning the gap. The CDR3 sequence is 12 residues long. Germline CDR1 SNHLY, CDR2 FYNNEI. For the CDR3, the DNA is TGTGCCAGCAGCATTGGTTCCACTGAAGCTTTCTTT. Amino acid sequence: CASSIGSTEAFF.

The V gene is TRBV4-3, the J gene TRBJ2-2; a possible D gene is TRBD1 (5 bases). V was clipped by 0 bases and J by 4 bases, with 18 bases between them. There are 18 residues in the CDR3. CDR1 and CDR2 (germline): LGHNA, YSLEER. CDR3 sequence reads: CASSQEILQETSTGELFF. CDR3 DNA sequence: TGCGCCAGCAGCCAAGAAATTCTACAGGAGACTTCCACCGGGGAGCTGTTTTTT.

This chain links TRBV20-1 with TRBJ2-7; a weak D match, TRBD2 (6 bases). V was pared by 3 bases and J by 0 bases, with 15 bases between. Germline V lookup: CDR1 DFQATT, CDR2 SNEGSKA (reference sequence). This CDR3 has 15 amino acids. This CDR3 reads CSASTSSVLSYEQYF. DNA of the CDR3: TGCAGTGCTAGTACTTCTAGCGTCCTCTCCTACGAGCAGTACTTC.

V gene TRBV30 combines with J gene TRBJ1-3; unclear D gene. V lost 7 bases to trimming and J lost 0 bases, with 13 bases between them. Germline assignment: CDR1 GTSNPN and CDR2 SVGIG (reference sequence). The CDR3 runs 14 residues. CDR3 amino acids: CASRSGGSGNTIYF. The CDR3 coding sequence is TGTGCCTCGAGATCAGGCGGCTCTGGAAACACCATATATTTT.

The chain is built from TRBV10-3 and TRBJ2-1, with D perhaps matching TRBD1 (5 bases). Trimming shortened V by 0 bases and J by 16 bases, and 16 bases separated the two germline ends. Looked up from germline, CDR1 is ENHRY and CDR2 is SYGVKD. This CDR3 region has 13 residues. The CDR3 loop is CAISESERSRAFF. The CDR3, as DNA: TGTGCCATCAGTGAGTCGGAAAGGAGCAGGGCCTTCTTC.

The V call is TRBV30, the J call TRBJ1-1; D is unresolved. This CDR3 region has 10 residues. CDR1 is GTSNPN and CDR2 is SVGIG in the germline V gene (reference sequence). V was clipped by 4 bases and J by 8 bases, with 8 bases between them. Here the CDR3 reads CAWIQVEAFF. DNA for the CDR3: TGTGCCTGGATCCAGGTCGAAGCTTTCTTT.

The rearrangement uses TRBV4-1 and TRBJ1-4; tentatively, D is TRBD1 (6 bases). The length of the CDR3 is 17 residues. The germline CDR1 and CDR2 sequences are MGHRA and YSYEKL. V lost 3 bases and J lost 8, with 22 bases in between. CDR3 protein: CASSQDLNTGPREKLFF. In nucleotides, the CDR3 is TGCGCCAGCAGCCAGGACTTGAACACAGGGCCCCGCGAAAAACTGTTTTTT.

A note on this clone: The same CDR3 is also encoded by other DNA sequences in this sample. J is TRBJ1-3 and V is TRBV7-2; D is uncertain. The germline gives CDR1 SGHTA, CDR2 FQGNSA. This CDR3 spans 14 amino acids. V lost 1 base to trimming and J lost 0 bases, with 4 bases between them. In DNA, the CDR3 is TGTGCCAGCAGCTTAGGGCTCTCTGGAAACACCATATATTTT. As protein: CASSLGLSGNTIYF.

Here the CDR3 DNA reads TGTGCCAGCAGCCAAGATATTCCCGGGACAGACAATGAGCAGTTCTTC. As protein: CASSQDIPGTDNEQFF. V and J are TRBV4-2 and TRBJ2-1; 7 nucleotides agree with TRBD1. V lost 0 bases and J lost 5; bases outside the gene matches: 7. CDR3 size: 16 residues. Germline lookup yields CDR1 LGHNA and CDR2 YNFKEQ.

The chain couples TRBV5-1 to TRBJ1-1; maybe TRBD1 (6 bases). Germline V gene data show CDR1 as SGHRS and CDR2 as YFSETQ. The ends were cut back, 4 bases at V and 7 bases at J, with 20 bases in the middle. This CDR3 is 15 amino acids long. CDR3 in amino acids: CASSPDPGVGFEAFF. CDR3 nucleotide sequence: TGCGCCAGCAGCCCCGATCCAGGGGTCGGGTTTGAAGCTTTCTTT.

V gene TRBV18 combines with J gene TRBJ2-7, with TRBD2 identical over 9 bases. V was clipped by 0 bases and J by 5 bases; unmatched bases: 2. This CDR3 contains 14 residues. Germline CDR1 and CDR2: KGHSH and LQKENI. The CDR3 nucleotides are TGTGCCAGCTCACCACCGCCTAGCGGGAACGAGCAGTACTTC. Amino acids: CASSPPPSGNEQYF.

The chain uses TRBV7-2 and TRBJ2-7; no clear D gene. V was trimmed by 3 bases and J by 3 bases, leaving 12 bases between them. CDR3 length: 14 amino acids. Germline CDR1 reads SGHTA; CDR2 reads FQGNSA. The CDR3 region is CASSLTFTGYEQYF. The DNA of the CDR3 is TGTGCCAGCAGCTTGACTTTTACGGGCTACGAGCAGTACTTC.

In its sample, this clone was seen once. The chain joins TRBV21-1 to TRBJ1-4; no DNA check was done on the table's D call, TRBD1. TRBV21-1 is classified as a pseudogene. This CDR3 comprises 14 residues. Here the CDR3 reads CASRDRVTNEKLFF. The CDR3 nucleotides are TGTGCCAGCAGGGACAGGGTAACTAATGAAAAACTGTTTTTT.

DNA of the CDR3: TGTGCCAGCAGCTTGTTCCTAGCGGGGTCAGATACGCAGTATTTT. It encodes CASSLFLAGSDTQYF. This chain joins TRBV5-8 and TRBJ2-3; 9 nucleotides match TRBD2. Trimming removed 1 base from V and 4 bases from J; junction bases left unmatched: 4. CDR3 length equals 15 residues. Per the germline V gene, CDR1 is SGHTS and CDR2 is YDEGEE.

The chain recombines TRBV24-1 with TRBJ1-6; 9 bases fit TRBD1. Germline CDR1 and CDR2: KGHDR and SFDVKD. The CDR3 runs 14 residues. The J segment lost 10 bases and the V segment lost 4 bases, leaving 4 bases of the junction unmatched. CDR3 in amino acids: CATSDGQGRSPLHF. As DNA, the CDR3 is TGTGCCACCAGTGACGGACAGGGGCGGTCACCCCTCCACTTT.

The rearrangement joins TRBV28 to TRBJ1-3; D ambiguous. The CDR3 is 15 residues long. The V and J ends lost 3 bases and 2 bases respectively, with 11 bases between them. Germline assignment: CDR1 MDHEN and CDR2 SYDVKM. In DNA, the CDR3 is TGTGCCAGCAGTTTTATGCAGGCTGCTGGAAACACCATATATTTT. Protein sequence: CASSFMQAAGNTIYF.

The CDR3 loop reads CASSFRTGVNTEAFF. DNA of the CDR3: TGTGCCAGCAGCTTTCGGACAGGGGTAAACACTGAAGCTTTCTTT. This rearrangement joins TRBV11-3 to TRBJ1-1, with 9 bases lining up with TRBD1. Germline-derived CDR1 and CDR2 are SGHNT and YENEEA. Unmatched junction bases numbered 4, after V lost 3 bases and J lost 2 bases. The CDR3 covers 15 residues.

This clone was detected only a few times. The V and J genes are TRBV9 and TRBJ2-7; D ambiguous. CDR3 length equals 14 residues. Deletions cut 0 bases from V and 3 bases from J, with 10 bases between. The germline CDR1 and CDR2 sequences are SGDLS and YYNGEE. The CDR3 protein is CASSVGADNYEQYF. In DNA form, the CDR3 reads TGTGCCAGCAGCGTAGGCGCAGATAACTACGAGCAGTACTTC.

The chain combines TRBV7-9 with TRBJ2-2, with D unclear. The CDR3 has 15 amino acids. V gave up 1 base and J gave up 4 bases, with 10 bases separating them. Germline CDR1 SEHNR, CDR2 FQNEAQ (reference sequence). In nucleotides, the CDR3 is TGTGCCAGCAGCTTAGTAAGTCAGCGCACCGGGGAGCTGTTTTTT. Encoded protein: CASSLVSQRTGELFF.

The chain couples TRBV11-1 to TRBJ2-1, with 7 bases aligning to TRBD1. Per the germline V gene, CDR1 is SGHAT and CDR2 is FQDESV (reference sequence). V gave up 5 bases and J gave up 7 bases; unmatched junction bases: 5. The CDR3 spans 13 residues. The CDR3, as DNA: TGTGCCAGCAGCCCCCCAGGGGGAAATGAGCAGTTCTTC. It codes for CASSPPGGNEQFF.

The genes are TRBV19 and TRBJ1-1; 9 bases match TRBD1. The CDR3 has 15 residues. CDR1 LNHDA and CDR2 SQIVND come from the germline V gene (reference sequence). The junction had 7 bases not matched to a gene; V was cut back by 6 bases and J by 2 bases. The CDR3 loop reads CASSGGTGRNTEAFF. CDR3 DNA sequence: TGTGCCAGTAGCGGGGGGACAGGGCGTAACACTGAAGCTTTCTTT.

The chain carries TRBV7-8 and TRBJ2-3; D remains ambiguous. Per germline, CDR1 SGHVS and CDR2 FQNEAQ. V lost 1 base to trimming and J lost 2 bases, with 4 bases between them. The CDR3 consists of 13 residues. The CDR3 DNA reads as TGTGCCAGCAGCTTAGGTTCCACAGATACGCAGTATTTT. Translation gives CASSLGSTDTQYF.

This clone was counted once. The chain is built from TRBV7-8 and TRBJ2-7; perhaps TRBD2 as D (6 bases). V shed 3 bases and J shed 5 bases, with 29 bases lying between them. The CDR3 loop spans 19 amino acids. Germline V gives CDR1 SGHVS, CDR2 FQNEAQ. The chain's CDR3 is CASSFTQGRGRSGVNEQYF. CDR3 DNA: TGTGCCAGCAGCTTTACTCAGGGCCGAGGGAGATCGGGGGTCAACGAGCAGTACTTC.

This clone appeared once. The chain has TRBV7-9 and TRBJ2-2; D gene ambiguous. The CDR3 is made up of 16 amino acids. Germline V lookup: CDR1 SEHNR, CDR2 FQNEAQ (reference sequence). The V end was cut by 5 bases, the J end by 0 bases, with 13 bases between. CDR3 DNA: TGTGCCAGCAGCCCCCGGGCGAGCCCGAACACCGGGGAGCTGTTTTTT. This encodes CASSPRASPNTGELFF.